This T cell receptor beta chain was sequenced during a study of cytomegalovirus exposure and HLA in healthy donors. J gave up 2 bases and V 4 bases, and 3 bases lay outside the gene matches. The CDR3 has 15 residues. Germline assignment: CDR1 MNHNS and CDR2 SASEGT. Note on this clone: Its matching antigen is unknown.

Study results and limitations: In a later analysis, TCR beta V- and J-gene trimming showed a link to a missense DCLRE1C variant. Later work associated 16,951 TCR beta sequences with HLA alleles at 0.05 false discovery rate.

The PCR was carried out with 60 Vbeta primers and 13 Jbeta primers. Original processing methods: A follow-up analysis tallied approximately 85 million unique TCR beta chains, roughly 11 million shared. Produced via immunoSEQ multiplex PCR; TCRdb's table is partial and in-frame only. The V and J calls and clone size come from that table; D and trimming were worked out from the DNA. Reported are roughly 120,000 clones; the ten largest clones contain around 4%. Sequenced: PBMCs. The TCR was taken from a man between 18 and 35 years old in good health and CMV-seronegative. This sequence joins TRBV6-1 and TRBJ2-1, with 9 bases aligning to TRBD1. The CDR3 sequence: CASSGDRGAYNEQFF. The CDR3 DNA reads TGTGCCAGCAGTGGAGACAGGGGGGCCTACAATGAGCAGTTCTTC.